This TCR beta chain is drawn from a study of shared clonotypes between healthy human individuals. Study-level results: It was the non-shared clonotypes that had lower generation probabilities than clonotypes shared by all four donors.

A word on this clone: Its antigen is as yet unknown.

The V gene's germline CDR1 is SGHTS and CDR2 YDEGEE. With V trimmed by 4 bases and J by 4 bases, 13 bases remained unmatched. The CDR3 totals 17 residues. This table comes from immunoSEQ multiplex PCR, and its TCRdb copy is limited to in-frame clones, with some not included. The data show hundreds of thousands of clones, with about 74% seen just once and 1.5% to 2% held by the top ten. V usage is TRBV5-8 and J usage is TRBJ2-1, with 8 nucleotides matching TRBD2. Material: memory CD4+ T cells sorted from blood. Subset meaning: CD45RA-negative fraction. The TCR comes from a woman aged 25 to 45 in good health. The CDR3 reads CASSGGVIAGNYNEQFF. The CDR3 bases are TGTGCCAGCAGCGGGGGTGTAATAGCGGGGAATTACAATGAGCAGTTCTTC.